The clone carrying this T cell receptor beta chain was seen only once. Its antigen is not identified. This entry is derived from a study of cytomegalovirus exposure and HLA in healthy donors. General study findings and limits: Presence/absence analyses treated sequencing depth as roughly uniform across donors. In a later analysis, TCR beta V- and J-gene trimming was associated with a missense DCLRE1C variant. Some V segments (TRBV6-2 and TRBV6-3 among them) were excluded as indistinguishable. TCR beta V segments were, for the most part, productive about 87% or about 30% of the time in an earlier analysis.

V gave up 8 bases and J gave up 0 bases, with 14 bases separating them. This CDR3 spans 15 amino acids. Germline V gene sequence: CDR1 MNHEY, CDR2 SVGAGI. The study ran its PCR with 60 Vbeta and 13 Jbeta primers. Clones were read by immunoSEQ multiplex PCR, and TCRdb kept only the in-frame ones, dropping some. This sample yields about 120,000 clones, of which 66% are seen a single time; about 1.5% belongs to the top ten. The chain uses TRBV6-5 and TRBJ1-5; no definite D call. This TCR derives from a young man in good health and CMV-seronegative. The material sequenced was PBMCs. The DNA for the CDR3 is TGTGCCAGCGGACTATCCCCTTATAGCAATCAGCCCCAGCATTTT. Translating it yields CASGLSPYSNQPQHF.